The 3 T cell receptor beta chains in this list originate from one sample, sequenced in a study of shared clonotypes between healthy human individuals (dated by TCRdb to about 2020). CD8 naive samples were CD45RO-negative cells positively selected for CCR7, giving a CD45RA+CCR7+ population that excluded TemRA cells. Receptors were amplified or captured by the immunoSEQ multiplex PCR assay. In TCRdb, the immuneACCESS table is reduced to in-frame sequences with V and J assigned. These tables do not hold every clone; where another copy was compared, an unresolved V gene accounts for under half, and the others remain unexplained. The sample has about 2.1 million clones on record, roughly 91% of them singletons. Jointly, the top ten make up roughly 1.7% of the sample. The sample taken for sequencing was naive CD8+ T cells from PBMCs. The meaning of the sample's cell subset or site label: CD45RA+CCR7+. Source of these receptors: a man aged 18 to 30 in good health. Some clones in this sample may be carry-over from other donors' samples.

The chain has TRBV7-3 and TRBJ2-3, with D tentatively TRBD1 (5 bases). CDR3 length: 15 residues. The ends were cut back, 0 bases at V and 2 bases at J, with 9 bases in the middle. The V gene's germline CDR1 is SGHTA and CDR2 FQGTGA. The CDR3 DNA reads TGTGCCAGCAGCTTAACGGCAGGGAACACAGATACGCAGTATTTT. It translates to CASSLTAGNTDTQYF.

This sequence joins TRBV9 and TRBJ1-1; D is unclear. V lost 0 bases and J lost 8, with 11 bases in between. From germline, CDR1 is SGDLS and CDR2 YYNGEE. This CDR3 contains 13 residues. The CDR3 region has the DNA TGTGCCAGCAGCGTAGGGGCATTGGCAGAAGCTTTCTTT. Its protein is CASSVGALAEAFF.

The chain has TRBV14 and TRBJ2-3; D perhaps matches TRBD1 (6 bases). Germline V gene lookup returns CDR1 SGHDN and CDR2 FVKESK. Trimming stripped 2 bases from V and 2 bases from J, with 14 bases between. This CDR3 contains 16 residues. CDR3 protein: CASSQLRDKNTDTQYF. DNA of the CDR3: TGTGCCAGCAGCCAACTCCGGGACAAAAACACAGATACGCAGTATTTT.